This TCR beta chain appears in the sequencing data of a study of identical twins. One entry per CDR3 protein, called by TCRdb with MiXCR from the 5' RACE reads. The sample comprises approximately 490,000 distinct CDR3 sequences, about a fifth of which are singletons, and approximately 0.49% rests with the top ten. Germline values: CDR1 SGHTA, CDR2 FQGNSA. The CDR3 is made up of 15 amino acids. The V and J ends lost 1 base and 2 bases respectively, with 11 bases between them. The data were also submitted as part of a second study, on yellow fever vaccine responses in identical twins.

The V call is TRBV7-2, the J call TRBJ1-2, with a tentative D call TRBD1 (6 bases). This TCR was sampled from a woman between 18 and 30 years old in good health. Sequenced material: CD4+ T cells sorted from blood. CDR3 amino acids: CASSLVWQGNYGYTF. The CDR3 region has the DNA TGTGCCAGCAGCTTAGTTTGGCAGGGGAACTATGGCTACACCTTC.